These 25 T cell receptor beta chains were all obtained from the same sample, sequenced in a study of T-cell memory formation after mild COVID-19. TCRdb ran MiXCR on the 5' RACE reads and lists one entry per CDR3 protein. This sample yields 550,000 to 650,000 distinct CDR3 sequences, of which 15% to 20% are seen a single time; about 7.4% belongs to the top ten. The sample taken for sequencing was PBMCs or a T cell subset sorted from them (not recorded which). The receptor source for this set is an adult woman who had mild COVID-19 (a few samples of this study predate the infection). Cell type and time point are not known.

Only a few counts were recorded for this clonotype. The chain uses TRBV29-1 and TRBJ1-1; TRBD1 is a possible D gene (5 bases). CDR3 length equals 13 residues. V was trimmed by 8 bases and J by 6 bases, leaving 19 bases between them. Germline CDR1 reads SQVTM; CDR2 reads ANQGSEA. CDR3 loop: CSHRSAAKPEAFF. CDR3 nucleotide sequence: TGCAGCCACAGGAGTGCCGCAAAGCCTGAAGCTTTCTTT.

The gene calls are TRBV27 and TRBJ1-1, with 7 bases that match TRBD1. CDR3 size: 17 residues. The V gene's germline CDR1 is MNHEY and CDR2 SMNVEV (reference sequence). V shed 1 base, J shed 4 bases, and the junction held 12 bases outside the gene matches. The CDR3 spells CASSLYHPGTAGTEAFF. The CDR3 nucleotides read TGTGCCAGCAGTTTATATCACCCGGGGACAGCAGGCACTGAAGCTTTCTTT.

V and J are TRBV5-1 and TRBJ2-1; TRBD2 matches 15 bases. CDR1 SGHRS and CDR2 YFSETQ come from the germline V gene. With 4 bases clipped from V and 8 bases from J, the junction kept 4 bases outside the gene matches. This CDR3 has 15 residues. CDR3 bases: TGCGCCAGCAGCGGACTAGCGGGGGGGCCTGATGAGCAGTTCTTC. Protein product: CASSGLAGGPDEQFF. Complete variable domain (other parts from reference TRBV5-1 and TRBJ2-1): KAGVTQTPRYLIKTRGQQVTLSCSPISGHRSVSWYQQTPGQGLQFLFEYFSETQRNKGNFPGRFSGRQFSNSRSEMNVSTLELGDSALYLCASSGLAGGPDEQFFGPGTRLTVL.

The chain is built from TRBV20-1 and TRBJ1-2; tentative D call: TRBD1 (5 bases). The CDR3 extends over 13 amino acids. Germline lookup yields CDR1 DFQATT and CDR2 SNEGSKA (reference sequence). V dropped 3 bases and J dropped 7 bases, with 15 bases sitting between them. CDR3 coding DNA: TGCAGTGCTAGTGGTTACTGGGGGGGTGGCTACACCTTC. This translates into CSASGYWGGGYTF.

In this sample, this clonotype turned up a few times. This CDR3 reads CASSPGLRYSYNEQFF. The DNA for the CDR3 is TGTGCCAGCAGCCCAGGTCTACGGTACTCCTACAATGAGCAGTTCTTC. The chain carries TRBV7-9 and TRBJ2-1; no reliable D call. CDR1 and CDR2 from the germline V gene are SEHNR and FQNEAQ (reference sequence). This CDR3 is built from 16 residues. V was pared by 5 bases and J by 0 bases, with 14 bases between.

Many counts were recorded for this clonotype. CDR3 nucleotides: TGCGCCAGCAGCCTTGGGACGTGGGACTACGAGCAGTACTTC. Protein: CASSLGTWDYEQYF. V gene TRBV5-1 combines with J gene TRBJ2-7; D tentatively reads TRBD1 or TRBD2 (5 bases each). The CDR3 covers 14 residues. Trimming removed 4 bases at V and 3 bases at J, with 14 bases between. The germline CDR1 and CDR2 sequences are SGHRS and YFSETQ.

This clonotype has a handful of counts. This chain links TRBV12-3 or TRBV12-4 with TRBJ2-1; TRBD2 might be the D (6 bases). Trimming removed 4 bases at V and 12 bases at J, with 19 bases between. This CDR3 is 14 amino acids long. The CDR3 reads CASSSQTILGGQFF. In DNA, the CDR3 is TGTGCCAGCAGTTCCCAAACCATACTCGGGGGGCAGTTCTTC.

This clonotype was counted only a few times. The chain uses TRBV7-9 and TRBJ1-2; D not certain. The CDR3 runs 13 residues. V dropped 5 bases and J dropped 7 bases, with 14 bases sitting between them. CDR1 and CDR2 (germline): SEHNR, FQNEAQ (reference sequence). In DNA, the CDR3 is TGTGCCAGCAGCGAAGATAGGGTTGCTGGCTACACCTTC. The encoded protein is CASSEDRVAGYTF.

The genes are TRBV6-5 and TRBJ2-1; 10 nucleotides match TRBD1. J was trimmed by 5 bases and V by 1 base; bases with no gene match: 5. From germline, CDR1 is MNHEY and CDR2 SVGAGI. CDR3 size: 16 residues. The CDR3 DNA follows: TGTGCCAGCAGTTACTGGGGACAGGGGCCAGACAATGAGCAGTTCTTC. It translates to CASSYWGQGPDNEQFF.

This rearrangement joins TRBV7-9 to TRBJ2-1; D ambiguous. The CDR3 extends over 12 amino acids. The ends were cut back, 1 base at V and 10 bases at J, with 8 bases in the middle. The V gene's germline CDR1 is SEHNR and CDR2 FQNEAQ (reference sequence). The CDR3 DNA is TGTGCCAGCAGCTTAGAGGGCTCCGAGCAGTTCTTC. Its protein is CASSLEGSEQFF.

This clonotype was recorded a few times. This sequence joins TRBV15 and TRBJ2-5; TRBD1 is a possible D gene (6 bases). V was clipped by 3 bases and J by 5 bases, with 19 bases between them. This CDR3 has 16 amino acids. CDR1 and CDR2 (germline): LNHNV, YYDKDF (reference sequence). The CDR3 nucleotides are TGTGCCACCAGCAGGGCCCGGATGGGGGCCGGGGAGACCCAGTACTTC. Encoded protein: CATSRARMGAGETQYF.

This clonotype was observed a handful of times. The chain employs TRBV30 and TRBJ2-1; D is possibly TRBD2 (5 bases). Trimming stripped 4 bases from V and 3 bases from J, with 16 bases between. CDR1 is GTSNPN, CDR2 SVGIG, per germline (reference sequence). The CDR3 length is 15 residues. As DNA, the CDR3 is TGTGCCTGGAAGGAGGTCAACACATACTACAATGAGCAGTTCTTC. Its protein product is CAWKEVNTYYNEQFF.

The J gene is TRBJ1-5, the V gene TRBV19; D is possibly TRBD1 (6 bases). CDR3 length: 13 residues. Trimming shortened V by 3 bases and J by 5 bases, and 8 bases separated the two germline ends. Germline lookup yields CDR1 LNHDA and CDR2 SQIVND (reference sequence). This CDR3 reads CASSINRDQPQHF. DNA for the CDR3: TGTGCCAGTAGTATTAACAGGGATCAGCCCCAGCATTTT.

There are a few counts of this clonotype. The rearrangement joins TRBV24-1 to TRBJ2-5, with 7 nucleotides matching TRBD1. The V gene end was trimmed by 3 bases and the J gene end by 2 bases; junction bases not matched to a gene: 2. The length of the CDR3 is 14 residues. The V gene's germline CDR1 is KGHDR and CDR2 SFDVKD. This CDR3 is CATSDLDRQETQYF. The CDR3 DNA reads TGTGCCACCAGTGATCTGGACAGGCAAGAGACCCAGTACTTC.

This clonotype has just a few counts. DNA of the CDR3: TGCAGCGTCCCAGAGGGGGGGGCGTCCTACAATGAGCAGTTCTTC. Its translation is CSVPEGGASYNEQFF. This sequence joins TRBV29-1 and TRBJ2-1, with a tentative D call TRBD2 (7 bases). The CDR3 consists of 15 residues. Trimming removed 6 bases from V and 1 base from J, with 16 bases in between. Germline V gene data show CDR1 as SQVTM and CDR2 as ANQGSEA.

This chain connects TRBV6-5 to TRBJ1-2; no clear D gene. V lost 0 bases, J lost 4 bases, and 18 bases lay in between. Germline CDR1 is MNHEY and CDR2 is SVGAGI. The CDR3 runs 17 residues. The CDR3 DNA reads as TGTGCCAGCAGTTACTCGTATATAGACGGCCCATCCTATGGCTACACCTTC. Its translation: CASSYSYIDGPSYGYTF.

The rearrangement joins TRBV20-1 to TRBJ2-1; 7 bases agree with TRBD2. The CDR3 consists of 14 residues. The ends lost 3 bases at V and 9 bases at J; junction bases unmatched: 11. Germline V lookup: CDR1 DFQATT, CDR2 SNEGSKA (reference sequence). The CDR3 nucleotides are TGCAGTGCTAGGCGGGACTATGACCCCCCTGAGCAGTTCTTC. Translation: CSARRDYDPPEQFF.

This clonotype appeared a few times. This chain links TRBV7-2 with TRBJ2-7; D is possibly TRBD1 (6 bases). V lost 6 bases to trimming and J lost 1 base, with 25 bases between them. The CDR3 is 18 residues long. CDR1 and CDR2 (germline): SGHTA, FQGNSA. CDR3 region: CASSQYRVGLRISYEQYF. CDR3 bases: TGTGCCAGCAGTCAGTACAGGGTCGGGCTAAGGATATCCTACGAGCAGTACTTC. The complete variable domain, with remaining parts taken from reference TRBV7-2 and TRBJ2-7, reads GAGVSQSPSNKVTEKGKDVELRCDPISGHTALYWYRQSLGQGLEFLIYFQGNSAPDKSGLPSDRFSAERTGGSVSTLTIQRTQQEDSAVYLCASSQYRVGLRISYEQYFGPGTRLTVT.

A few counts support this clonotype. This chain links TRBV6-2 or TRBV6-3 with TRBJ2-4; D might be TRBD1 or TRBD2, each matching 5 bases. The CDR3 covers 12 residues. Trimming took off 0 bases at V and 13 bases at J, with 10 bases between the two ends. CDR1 is MNHEY and CDR2 is SVGEGT in the germline V gene. The CDR3: CASSYSWDPQYF. CDR3 coding DNA: TGTGCCAGCAGTTACTCGTGGGACCCCCAGTACTTC.

This clonotype has only one observation. This sequence joins TRBV10-2 and TRBJ1-5; TRBD1 matches 8 bases. V trimming: 3 bases; J trimming: 6 bases; junction bases outside the gene matches: 10. The CDR3 has 16 residues. CDR1 and CDR2 (germline): WSHSY, SAAADI. CDR3 sequence (DNA): TGCGCCAGCAGTGAAATGAGGACAGGGATTATTCAGCCCCAGCATTTT. Translation: CASSEMRTGIIQPQHF.

Only a few counts were recorded for this clonotype. CDR3 nucleotide sequence: TGTGCCAGCAGTGAATTCGGCAGCCAAGAGACCCAGTACTTC. As protein: CASSEFGSQETQYF. The gene calls are TRBV6-1 and TRBJ2-5; D gene ambiguous. The CDR3 spans 14 residues. With 2 bases removed from V and 1 base from J, the gap between germline ends came to 8 bases. Germline CDR1 is MNHNS and CDR2 is SASEGT.

This clonotype was seen a few times. The V and J genes are TRBV19 and TRBJ1-2, with 8 bases identical to TRBD1. J lost 8 bases, V lost 11 bases, and 10 bases had no gene match. The CDR3 runs to 12 residues. Germline V gene lookup returns CDR1 LNHDA and CDR2 SQIVND (reference sequence). In DNA form, the CDR3 reads TGTGCCGGGAGTGGACAGGGTGCGGGCTACACCTTC. This sequence encodes CAGSGQGAGYTF.

This clonotype has just one count. V and J are TRBV7-9 and TRBJ2-3, with D unresolved. This CDR3 is 16 amino acids long. CDR1 and CDR2 (germline): SEHNR, FQNEAQ (reference sequence). Between the trimmed V and J ends, which lost 0 bases and 0 bases, there was a span of 10 bases. The CDR3 protein is CASSLAVWESTDTQYF. Written as DNA, the CDR3 is TGTGCCAGCAGCTTAGCGGTCTGGGAAAGCACAGATACGCAGTATTTT.

V is TRBV30 and J is TRBJ1-6; 8 nucleotides line up with TRBD1. This CDR3 has 14 amino acids. The germline CDR1 and CDR2 sequences are GTSNPN and SVGIG (reference sequence). The V and J ends lost 7 bases and 4 bases, in that order; junction bases with no gene match: 6. This CDR3 is CAYRQGLYNSPLHF. The CDR3 DNA reads as TGTGCCTACCGACAGGGGCTATATAATTCACCCCTCCACTTT.

The chain has TRBV30 and TRBJ1-2, with D perhaps matching TRBD1 (6 bases). Trimming took off 1 base at V and 4 bases at J, with 13 bases between the two ends. The CDR3 runs 14 residues. Germline V gene sequence: CDR1 GTSNPN, CDR2 SVGIG (reference sequence). The CDR3 bases are TGTGCCTGGAGTGACAGGGTGCTCGGCTATGGCTACACCTTC. It encodes CAWSDRVLGYGYTF.